This T cell receptor beta chain was recorded in a study of graft-versus-host responses after intestinal transplantation. Whole-study context: Each recipient received a multivisceral, liver-intestinal, or isolated intestinal graft.

Lymphocytes (intraepithelial and lamina propria) were released by processing the graft tissue. Profiling relied on immunoSEQ multiplex PCR, and the TCRdb table lists in-frame clones only, not all of them. The sample carries 4,000 to 5,000 clones, approximately 80% recorded once. Study findings and constraints: GvH clones surfaced in recipient marrow, some emerging earlier in ileum or blood. Where graft-donor T cell macrochimerism was present, patients had high graft-versus-host to host-versus-graft clonal ratios in allografts. Peak circulating GvH clone levels tracked with early post-transplant HvG declines.

As for this clone: Its target is not known.

J gave up 5 bases and V 5 bases, and 0 bases lay outside the gene matches. In germline, CDR1 is MNHEY, CDR2 SMNVEV (reference sequence). The CDR3 is 13 residues long. This specimen was ileum tissue, taken approximately 340 days after intestinal transplantation. This rearrangement joins TRBV27 to TRBJ2-2; 9 nucleotides agree with TRBD2. This sequence originates from a human patient who received an intestinal transplant, so some T cells may come from the graft donor. The CDR3 loop reads CASSLAGTGELFF. CDR3 DNA sequence: TGTGCCAGCAGTCTAGCGGGAACCGGGGAGCTGTTTTTT.